This T cell receptor beta chain was sequenced during a study of blood T cell repertoires in COVID-19. Trimming pared 2 bases from V and 0 bases from J, leaving 13 bases between. Germline V lookup: CDR1 LGHNT, CDR2 FRNRAP. The CDR3 runs to 16 residues. Source study methods: It was from reference gene primer amplification that nucleated cell counts were estimated. Assay used: immunoSEQ multiplex PCR; TCRdb lists only in-frame clones, some missing. V and J calls plus clone size are reproduced from that table; the DNA served to infer D and trimming. Among roughly 380,000 clones listed, approximately 89% were seen once.

Material: peripheral blood. The source of this sequence is a woman between 40 and 50 years old with COVID-19, enrolled during active disease. The rearrangement links TRBV12-5 to TRBJ1-1, with D possibly being TRBD1 (5 bases). The CDR3 is CASGLYEGELNTEAFF. The CDR3 region has the DNA TGTGCTAGTGGTTTGTACGAAGGGGAATTGAACACTGAAGCTTTCTTT.